The rows below give T cell receptor beta chains drawn from one sample of a study of cytomegalovirus exposure and HLA in healthy donors. Assay: immunoSEQ multiplex PCR; the TCRdb copy retains only in-frame clones and omits some. Altogether about 200,000 clones are present, 60% to 80% being singletons, with the ten largest covering roughly 1.9%. Source material: PBMCs. These receptors all come from a man aged 18 to 35 in good health and CMV-seronegative. Both conserved end residues are part of each CDR3. The order of the fields is V gene, D gene, J gene, clone size, CDR3 protein, CDR3 DNA. The D gene is left open where the match is weak. Where a row states a size, it is once, few, many or the class of an expanded clone; other rows omit it.

V: TRBV6-1; D: NA; J: TRBJ2-6; size: NA; CDR3: CASWASGANVLTF; DNA: TGTGCCAGCTGGGCCTCTGGGGCCAACGTCCTGACTTTC
V: TRBV6-6; D: NA; J: TRBJ1-2; size: NA; CDR3: CASGDGLWGYTF; DNA: TGTGCCAGTGGGGACGGACTATGGGGCTACACCTTC
V: TRBV4-3; D: TRBD2; J: TRBJ2-5; size: once; CDR3: CASSQTSGAQETQYF; DNA: TGCGCCAGCAGCCAAACTAGCGGAGCGCAAGAGACCCAGTACTTC
V: TRBV25-1; D: NA; J: TRBJ1-5; size: once; CDR3: CASSGGPSNQPQHF; DNA: TGTGCCAGCAGTGGGGGGCCTAGCAATCAGCCCCAGCATTTT
V: TRBV2; D: NA; J: TRBJ2-5; size: NA; CDR3: CASSEWQGYGETQYF; DNA: TGTGCCAGCAGTGAATGGCAGGGGTACGGTGAGACCCAGTACTTC
V: TRBV6-5; D: NA; J: TRBJ1-3; size: NA; CDR3: CASSSRDTGNTIYF; DNA: TGTGCCAGCAGCTCCCGGGACACCGGAAACACCATATATTTT
V: TRBV2; D: TRBD1; J: TRBJ2-5; size: few; CDR3: CARGQGVSETQYF; DNA: TGTGCCAGGGGACAGGGGGTTTCTGAGACCCAGTACTTC
V: TRBV2; D: NA; J: TRBJ1-4; size: NA; CDR3: CASREVGATNEKLFF; DNA: TGTGCCAGCAGAGAGGTCGGTGCAACTAATGAAAAACTGTTTTTT
V: TRBV30; D: TRBD2; J: TRBJ2-5; size: few; CDR3: CAWSGLAKETQYF; DNA: TGTGCCTGGTCAGGACTAGCGAAAGAGACCCAGTACTTC
V: TRBV6-5; D: NA; J: TRBJ2-2; size: NA; CDR3: CASSRDTGELFF; DNA: TGTGCCAGCAGCAGGGACACCGGGGAGCTGTTTTTT
V: TRBV18; D: TRBD2; J: TRBJ2-1; size: NA; CDR3: CASSPLLAGEGDEQFF; DNA: TGTGCCAGCTCACCCCTACTAGCGGGAGAAGGAGATGAGCAGTTCTTC
V: TRBV7-3; D: TRBD2; J: TRBJ2-5; size: NA; CDR3: CASSPGTSGSETQYF; DNA: TGTGCCAGCAGCCCAGGGACTAGCGGGAGCGAGACCCAGTACTTC
V: TRBV4-3; D: TRBD2; J: TRBJ2-1; size: once; CDR3: CASSHLTSDNEQFF; DNA: TGCGCCAGCAGCCACCTGACTAGCGACAATGAGCAGTTCTTC
V: TRBV30; D: NA; J: TRBJ1-5; size: few; CDR3: CAWSIQGGNQPQHF; DNA: TGTGCCTGGAGTATCCAGGGTGGCAATCAGCCCCAGCATTTT
V: TRBV28; D: NA; J: TRBJ2-7; size: NA; CDR3: CASTPAGTLEQYF; DNA: TGTGCCAGCACCCCCGCGGGGACTTTGGAGCAGTACTTC
V: TRBV7-3; D: TRBD2; J: TRBJ2-7; size: NA; CDR3: CASSLGAGGSYEQYF; DNA: TGTGCCAGCAGCTTAGGAGCGGGGGGCTCCTACGAGCAGTACTTC
V: TRBV6-5; D: NA; J: TRBJ1-2; size: NA; CDR3: CASSPTGNYGYTF; DNA: TGTGCCAGCAGTCCGACGGGAAACTATGGCTACACCTTC
V: TRBV19; D: NA; J: TRBJ1-5; size: NA; CDR3: CASSRGGSSNQPQHF; DNA: TGTGCCAGTAGCCGAGGGGGAAGTAGCAATCAGCCCCAGCATTTT
V: TRBV18; D: NA; J: TRBJ2-1; size: NA; CDR3: CASSPPNAGTNEQFF; DNA: TGTGCCAGCTCACCACCTAACGCGGGGACCAATGAGCAGTTCTTC
V: TRBV11-3; D: NA; J: TRBJ2-3; size: NA; CDR3: CASSLVEKDFTDTQYF; DNA: TGTGCCAGCAGCTTAGTAGAGAAGGACTTCACAGATACGCAGTATTTT